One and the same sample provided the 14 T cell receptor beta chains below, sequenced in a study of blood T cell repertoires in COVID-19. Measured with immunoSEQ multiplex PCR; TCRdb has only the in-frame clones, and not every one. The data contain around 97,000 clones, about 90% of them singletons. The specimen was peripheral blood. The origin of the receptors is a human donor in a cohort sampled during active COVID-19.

DNA for the CDR3: TGTGCCACCAGCCGTTTTCAGGGTGTAGGCACTGAAGCTTTCTTT. Protein: CATSRFQGVGTEAFF. The chain is built from TRBV15 and TRBJ1-1, with D perhaps TRBD1 (5 bases). The length of the CDR3 is 15 residues. Germline V gives CDR1 LNHNV, CDR2 YYDKDF (reference sequence). Trimming pared 5 bases from V and 4 bases from J, leaving 17 bases between. Filled out from reference TRBV15 and TRBJ1-1, the complete variable domain reads DAMVIQNPRYQVTQFGKPVTLSCSQTLNHNVMYWYQQKSSQAPKLLFHYYDKDFNNEADTPDNFQSRRPNTSFCFLDIRSPGLGDTAMYLCATSRFQGVGTEAFFGQGTRLTVV.

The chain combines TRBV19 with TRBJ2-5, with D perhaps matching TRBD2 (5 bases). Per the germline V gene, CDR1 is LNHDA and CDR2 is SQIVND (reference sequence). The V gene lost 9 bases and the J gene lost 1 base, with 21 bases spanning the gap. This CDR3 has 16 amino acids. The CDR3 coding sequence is TGTGCCAGCCAGCGTAATGGGGAGAGGCCCCAAGAGACCCAGTACTTC. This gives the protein CASQRNGERPQETQYF.

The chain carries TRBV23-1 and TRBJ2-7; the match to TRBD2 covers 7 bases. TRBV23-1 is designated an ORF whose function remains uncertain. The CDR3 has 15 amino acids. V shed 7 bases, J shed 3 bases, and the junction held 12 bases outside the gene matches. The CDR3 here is CASTRWVAGVYEQYF. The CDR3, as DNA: TGCGCCAGCACCAGGTGGGTTGCGGGAGTCTACGAGCAGTACTTC.

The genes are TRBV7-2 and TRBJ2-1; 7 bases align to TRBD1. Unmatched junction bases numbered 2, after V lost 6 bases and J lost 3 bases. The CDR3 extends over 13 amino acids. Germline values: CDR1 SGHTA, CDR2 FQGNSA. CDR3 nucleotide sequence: TGTGCCAGCAGGTGGGACAGCTACAATGAGCAGTTCTTC. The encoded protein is CASRWDSYNEQFF.

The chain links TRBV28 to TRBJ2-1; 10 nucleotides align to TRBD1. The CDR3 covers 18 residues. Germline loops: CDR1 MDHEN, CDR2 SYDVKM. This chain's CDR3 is CAAPISLSGTGVINEQFF. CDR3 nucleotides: TGTGCAGCCCCTATAAGTCTCTCCGGGACAGGGGTGATCAATGAGCAGTTCTTC.

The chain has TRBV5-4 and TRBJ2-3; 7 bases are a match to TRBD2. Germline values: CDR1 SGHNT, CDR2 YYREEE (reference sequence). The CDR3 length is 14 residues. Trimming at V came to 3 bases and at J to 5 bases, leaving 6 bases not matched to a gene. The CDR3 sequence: CASSSSGAGDTQYF. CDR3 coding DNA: TGTGCCAGCAGCTCCAGCGGGGCAGGAGATACGCAGTATTTT.

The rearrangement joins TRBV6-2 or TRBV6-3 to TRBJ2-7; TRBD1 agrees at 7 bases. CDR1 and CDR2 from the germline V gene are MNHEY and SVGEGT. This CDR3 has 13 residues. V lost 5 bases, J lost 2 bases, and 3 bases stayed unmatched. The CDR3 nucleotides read TGTGCCAGCAGTAGCACAGGGGCCTACGAGCAGTACTTC. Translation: CASSSTGAYEQYF.

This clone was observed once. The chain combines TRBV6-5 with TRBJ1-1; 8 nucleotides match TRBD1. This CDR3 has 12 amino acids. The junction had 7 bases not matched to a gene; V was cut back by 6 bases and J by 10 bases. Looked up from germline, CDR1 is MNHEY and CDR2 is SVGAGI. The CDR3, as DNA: TGTGCCAGCAGGGCAGGGGGCGCGGGAGCTTTCTTT. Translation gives CASRAGGAGAFF.

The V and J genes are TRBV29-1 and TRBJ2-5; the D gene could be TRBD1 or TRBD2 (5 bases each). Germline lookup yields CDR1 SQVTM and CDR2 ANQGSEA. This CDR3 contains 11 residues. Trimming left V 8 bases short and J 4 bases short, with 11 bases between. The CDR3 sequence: CSTGRVETQYF. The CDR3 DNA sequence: TGCAGCACGGGACGGGTAGAGACCCAGTACTTC.

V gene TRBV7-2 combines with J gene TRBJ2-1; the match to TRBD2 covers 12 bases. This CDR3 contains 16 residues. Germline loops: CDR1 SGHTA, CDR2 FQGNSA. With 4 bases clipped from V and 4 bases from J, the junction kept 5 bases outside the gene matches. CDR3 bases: TGTGCCAGCAGCTCGTGGACTAGCGGGAATTACAATGAGCAGTTCTTC. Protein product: CASSSWTSGNYNEQFF.

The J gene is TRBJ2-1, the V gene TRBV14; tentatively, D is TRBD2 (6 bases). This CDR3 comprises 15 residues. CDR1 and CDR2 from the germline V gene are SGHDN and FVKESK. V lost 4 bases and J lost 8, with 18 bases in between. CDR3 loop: CASSPGVSTGDEQFF. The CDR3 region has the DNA TGTGCCAGCAGCCCGGGCGTTTCGACGGGGGATGAGCAGTTCTTC.

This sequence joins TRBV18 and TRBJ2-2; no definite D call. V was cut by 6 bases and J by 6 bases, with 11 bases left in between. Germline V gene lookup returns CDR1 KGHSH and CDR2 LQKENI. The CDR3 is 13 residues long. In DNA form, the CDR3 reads TGTGCCAGCTCTCCGAACCAGTCCGGGGAGCTGTTTTTT. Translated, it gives CASSPNQSGELFF.

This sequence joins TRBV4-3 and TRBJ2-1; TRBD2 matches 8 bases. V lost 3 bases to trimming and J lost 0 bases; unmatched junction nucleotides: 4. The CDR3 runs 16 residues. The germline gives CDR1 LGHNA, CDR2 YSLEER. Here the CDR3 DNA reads TGCGCCAGCAGCCAGGAACTAGCGGTCTCCTACAATGAGCAGTTCTTC. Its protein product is CASSQELAVSYNEQFF.

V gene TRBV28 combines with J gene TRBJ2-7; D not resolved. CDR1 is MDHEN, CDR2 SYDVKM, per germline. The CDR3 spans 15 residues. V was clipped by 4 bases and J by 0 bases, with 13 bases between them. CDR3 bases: TGTGCCAGCAGTTCCGCTGGAGCATTCTCCTACGAGCAGTACTTC. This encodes CASSSAGAFSYEQYF.